The present TCR beta chain was sequenced within a study of OX40 agonist ivuxolimab in advanced cancers. Study-wide findings and caveats: The authors also found low normalized T-cell clonal expansion in some nonresponders. Among T cells, CD8+ cells averaged more expanded clones than CD4+ cells.

The germline V gene encodes CDR1 WSHSY and CDR2 SAAADI. V was cut by 3 bases and J by 9 bases, with 17 bases left in between. The CDR3 has 14 residues. Details on this clone: Its antigen remains unknown.

Profiling relied on immunoSEQ multiplex PCR, and the TCRdb table lists in-frame clones only, not all of them. There are 39,000 or so clones in the sample; approximately 90% occur only once, and about a third lies in the top ten. The TCR comes from an adult with an advanced solid tumor such as melanoma, head and neck, liver or kidney cancer. J is TRBJ2-5 and V is TRBV10-2; D is ambiguous. The input for sequencing was CD4+ or CD8+ T cells sorted from blood, taken in a trial of the OX40 agonist ivuxolimab. CDR3 nucleotides: TGCGCCAGCAGTGATTGGGCGGTAGTAGGGTCCCAGTACTTC. It specifies CASSDWAVVGSQYF.